The 18 T cell receptor beta chains listed next were all sequenced from one sample in a study of read filtering for tumor transcriptome and immune sequencing. From roughly 400 ng of RNA, a library with molecular barcoded alpha/delta and beta/gamma adaptors was made. In TCRdb, the reads were re-called with MiXCR into one record per CDR3 protein. The repertoire consists of 100,000 to 150,000 distinct CDR3 sequences, with under 15% occurring once and the leading ten covering 8% to 9%. The specimen sequenced was a population of CD138-negative cells sorted from bone marrow. The receptor source for this set is a donor at least 40 years old with multiple myeloma.

At least ten counts were recorded for this clonotype. J is TRBJ1-5 and V is TRBV5-1; 9 bases fit TRBD1. Unmatched junction bases numbered 5, after V lost 3 bases and J lost 4 bases. Germline lookup yields CDR1 SGHRS and CDR2 YFSETQ. This CDR3 region has 15 residues. CDR3 in amino acids: CASSSGTGTNQPQHF. CDR3 coding DNA: TGCGCCAGCAGCTCCGGGACAGGGACAAATCAGCCCCAGCATTTT.

The chain has TRBV7-2 and TRBJ2-5; 9 positions match TRBD2. V shed 4 bases, J shed 3 bases, and the junction held 9 bases outside the gene matches. This CDR3 has 16 amino acids. In germline, CDR1 is SGHTA, CDR2 FQGNSA. The CDR3 DNA reads TGTGCCAGCAGCTCAGCAGAGAGACTAGCGGAAGAGACCCAGTACTTC. Its protein is CASSSAERLAEETQYF.

In this sample, this clonotype turned up a few times. A much larger clone sits a single nucleotide away, making a read error possible. No conserved phenylalanine or tryptophan is present at the end of the CDR3, so a read error is the likely explanation. The rearrangement links TRBV7-9 to TRBJ2-1; TRBD1 matches at 9 bases. CDR1 and CDR2 (germline): SEHNR, FQNEAQ (reference sequence). Trimming removed 2 bases from V and 8 bases from J; junction bases left unmatched: 4. CDR3 size: 14 residues. This CDR3 reads CASSLPGQGYEQFS. The CDR3 region has the DNA TGTGCCAGCAGCTTACCGGGACAGGGATATGAGCAGTTCTCC.

This clonotype came up many times. J is TRBJ1-1 and V is TRBV7-2; D not resolved. From germline, CDR1 is SGHTA and CDR2 FQGNSA. The CDR3 contains 15 residues. The germline V and J ends were trimmed by 1 base and 4 bases, with 13 bases remaining between them. CDR3 amino acids: CASSLVRPGGTEAFF. The CDR3 DNA is TGTGCCAGCAGCTTAGTCCGGCCGGGCGGCACTGAAGCTTTCTTT.

About this clonotype itself: Only one base separates this from a far larger clonotype, so it likely reflects a read error. The chain has TRBV7-8 and TRBJ2-1; D is uncertain. Germline V CDR1 and CDR2: SGHVS, FQNEAQ. Trimming took 5 bases from V and 4 from J, leaving 15 bases between them. The CDR3 runs to 15 residues. This CDR3 reads CASSTGSHLYNEQFF. For the CDR3, the DNA is TGTGCCAGCAGCACCGGGTCACACCTTTACAATGAGCAGTTCTTC.

This clonotype was seen many times. The chain carries TRBV20-1 and TRBJ2-7, with D perhaps TRBD2 (5 bases). The germline gives CDR1 DFQATT, CDR2 SNEGSKA (reference sequence). Trimming cost V 1 base and J 3 bases, with 13 bases left between them. This CDR3 is 14 amino acids long. DNA of the CDR3: TGCAGTGCTAGAGGTGCGGGTTACCGCTACGAGCAGTACTTC. Its protein is CSARGAGYRYEQYF.

This clonotype was counted ten times or more. This chain links TRBV29-1 with TRBJ2-7; no firm D call. Germline V lookup: CDR1 SQVTM, CDR2 ANQGSEA. The CDR3 has 14 amino acids. Trimming left V 2 bases short and J 7 bases short, with 18 bases between. Here the CDR3 reads CSVEFHRTLREQYF. The CDR3 DNA follows: TGCAGCGTTGAATTCCACAGAACCCTACGGGAGCAGTACTTC.

Turning to this clonotype: A junction boundary mismatches the germline segment, possibly from a read error. The DNA of the CDR3 is TGTGCCAGCAGTCCGGGCCTGAGCTCCTGCAATGAGCAGTTCTTC. Its protein product is CASSPGLSSCNEQFF. The chain is built from TRBV6-5 and TRBJ2-1; D uncertain. CDR3 size: 15 residues. Germline V gene lookup returns CDR1 MNHEY and CDR2 SVGAGI.

This clonotype has at least ten counts. The chain couples TRBV29-1 to TRBJ2-2; TRBD1 agrees at 11 bases. Germline trimming cut 5 bases from V and 4 bases from J; bases unmatched to any gene: 3. This CDR3 contains 14 residues. The V gene's germline CDR1 is SQVTM and CDR2 ANQGSEA. CDR3 DNA sequence: TGCAGCGTTAGAGGGACAGGGGGCACCGGGGAGCTGTTTTTT. Its protein product is CSVRGTGGTGELFF.

This clonotype came up many times. V usage is TRBV20-1 and J usage is TRBJ2-1, with a tentative D call TRBD1 (6 bases). The CDR3 has 12 amino acids. Trimming shortened V by 6 bases and J by 8 bases, and 14 bases separated the two germline ends. Germline V lookup: CDR1 DFQATT, CDR2 SNEGSKA (reference sequence). The CDR3 DNA is TGCAGTGCCCCTAGGGGGTGGGATGAGCAGTTCTTC. Amino acids: CSAPRGWDEQFF.

This clonotype was counted a few times. At one boundary the junction diverges from the germline segment, which might be a read error. The chain recombines TRBV9 with TRBJ2-5; 9 bases line up with TRBD2. The CDR3 runs to 13 residues. Germline values: CDR1 SGDLS, CDR2 YYNGEE. This chain's CDR3 is CAGSVAGVETQYF. CDR3 DNA sequence: TGTGCCGGCAGCGTAGCGGGAGTAGAGACCCAGTACTTC.

This clonotype has ten or more counts. The V call is TRBV6-2 or TRBV6-3, the J call TRBJ2-1; D gene ambiguous. This CDR3 is 17 amino acids long. Between the trimmed V and J ends, which lost 4 bases and 7 bases, there was a span of 23 bases. Germline V lookup: CDR1 MNHEY, CDR2 SVGEGT. CDR3 nucleotide sequence: TGTGCCAGCAGTTCACCCCCCCCGAGTATAATAATAAATGAGCAGTTCTTC. Its protein product is CASSSPPPSIIINEQFF.

This clonotype was seen ten or more times. The chain joins TRBV12-3 or TRBV12-4 to TRBJ2-1; 10 nucleotides align to TRBD2. CDR3 length equals 21 residues. V trimming: 2 bases; J trimming: 4 bases; junction bases outside the gene matches: 20. This chain's CDR3 is CASSLFPVGRLAGDSYNEQFF. The DNA for the CDR3 is TGTGCCAGCAGTTTATTCCCCGTGGGTAGGCTAGCGGGAGATTCTTACAATGAGCAGTTCTTC.

This clonotype appeared many times. The CDR3 spells CAISESSNEQFF. The CDR3 nucleotides are TGTGCCATCAGTGAGTCTTCGAATGAGCAGTTCTTC. V usage is TRBV10-3 and J usage is TRBJ2-1; D is unresolved. CDR1 is ENHRY and CDR2 is SYGVKD in the germline V gene. The CDR3 is 12 residues long. The V and J ends lost 0 bases and 7 bases respectively, with 4 bases between them.

The genes are TRBV4-1 and TRBJ2-3, with D uncertain. V was pared by 3 bases and J by 2 bases, with 15 bases between. The CDR3 has 16 amino acids. Germline CDR1 reads MGHRA; CDR2 reads YSYEKL. This CDR3 reads CASSHPTGSSTDTQYF. The DNA of the CDR3 is TGCGCCAGCAGCCACCCTACCGGTTCGTCCACAGATACGCAGTATTTT.

The chain combines TRBV7-2 with TRBJ2-6; a weak D match, TRBD2 (5 bases). Germline assignment: CDR1 SGHTA and CDR2 FQGNSA. This CDR3 spans 16 amino acids. V lost 5 bases to trimming and J lost 2 bases, with 13 bases between them. CDR3 sequence (DNA): TGTGCCAGCAGCCCCAGGACTCTAACTGGGGCCAACGTCCTGACTTTC. Its protein product is CASSPRTLTGANVLTF.

This clonotype has at least ten counts. The V and J genes are TRBV3-1 and TRBJ1-1; no firm D call. This CDR3 comprises 12 residues. V dropped 2 bases and J dropped 6 bases, with 7 bases sitting between them. The germline gives CDR1 LGHDT, CDR2 YNNKEL (reference sequence). CDR3 residues: CASSQLKAEAFF. The CDR3 region has the DNA TGTGCCAGCAGCCAACTAAAGGCTGAAGCTTTCTTT.

At least ten counts were recorded for this clonotype. The chain couples TRBV11-2 to TRBJ2-1; D may correspond to TRBD1 or TRBD2 (5 bases each). The germline V and J ends were trimmed by 5 bases and 5 bases, with 22 bases remaining between them. Germline CDR1 and CDR2: SGHAT and FQNNGV. The CDR3 consists of 17 residues. The CDR3 loop reads CASSPEEGTGIHNEQFF. CDR3 in DNA: TGTGCCAGCAGCCCAGAGGAAGGGACGGGTATACACAATGAGCAGTTCTTC.